This TCR beta chain was found in a study of CD8 T cells in Susac syndrome. RNA in amounts of about 0.45 to 1 ug was reverse transcribed with random hexamers. Amplification of TCR beta CDR3 was carried out by immunoSEQ multiplex PCR, which covered 54 Vbeta and 13 Jbeta segments. One entry per CDR3 protein, called by TCRdb with MiXCR from the immunoSEQ multiplex PCR reads. The sample holds 330,000 or so distinct CDR3 sequences; around 89% are singletons and the top ten take about 0.17%. In the case of this clonotype: Its antigen remains unknown.

The sequenced target, TCR beta, came from blood CD8+ and CD4+ T cells. CD8+ and CD4+ T cells were negatively isolated; TEMRA cells were FACS-enriched. Findings of the study overall: That the number of individuals in its TCR sequencing and HLA analysis was relatively small was acknowledged by the study.

Per the germline V gene, CDR1 is LGHNA and CDR2 is YSLEER. The CDR3 consists of 15 residues. Deletions cut 3 bases from V and 1 base from J, with 11 bases between. The clonotype comes from a human donor with multiple sclerosis. V and J are TRBV4-3 and TRBJ2-3; TRBD1 might be the D (6 bases). Sequenced sample: CD8+ T cells from PBMCs. This CDR3 is CASSQDSERTDTQYF. CDR3 sequence (DNA): TGCGCCAGCAGCCAGGACAGCGAACGCACAGATACGCAGTATTTT.